A selection of T cell receptor beta chains follows, all from one sample in a study of blood T cell repertoires in COVID-19. Generated by immunoSEQ multiplex PCR, the TCRdb table keeps only in-frame clones and is missing some. Of some 200,000 clones in the sample, around 80% were seen once. The sequenced sample was peripheral blood. These receptors came from an older woman with acute or convalescent COVID-19. The CDR3 runs from the conserved cysteine through the conserved F or W. The D gene is left open where the match is weak. A clone size is listed for some rows: how often the clone was seen (once, few, many), or a class if it is expanded.

abundance: -
d_gene: -
j_gene: TRBJ1-5
v_gene: TRBV3-1/TRBV3-2
CDR3nt: TGTGCCAGCAGCCGCGGTGATCAGCCCCAGCATTTT
CDR3aa: CASSRGDQPQHF

abundance: -
d_gene: TRBD2
j_gene: TRBJ2-2
v_gene: TRBV7-6
CDR3nt: TGTGCCAGCAGCTTGGGACTAGCGGGAGCCACCGGGGAGCTGTTTTTT
CDR3aa: CASSLGLAGATGELFF

abundance: -
d_gene: TRBD2
j_gene: TRBJ2-2
v_gene: TRBV18
CDR3nt: TGTGCCAGCTCCCTATGGACTAGCGGAAACACCGGGGAGCTGTTTTTT
CDR3aa: CASSLWTSGNTGELFF

abundance: -
d_gene: TRBD2
j_gene: TRBJ2-3
v_gene: TRBV5-5
CDR3nt: TGTGCCAGCAGCTTGGAGGTAGCGGGAGGGCCGGGAGATACGCAGTATTTT
CDR3aa: CASSLEVAGGPGDTQYF

abundance: -
d_gene: TRBD1
j_gene: TRBJ1-6
v_gene: TRBV5-8
CDR3nt: TGTGCCAGCAGCCGTGCGGGACTCCGGGACAGCAATAATTCACCCCTCCACTTT
CDR3aa: CASSRAGLRDSNNSPLHF

abundance: once
d_gene: -
j_gene: TRBJ1-1
v_gene: TRBV6-5
CDR3nt: TGTGCCAGCAGTTCCTCCGAGATGAACACTGAAGCTTTCTTT
CDR3aa: CASSSSEMNTEAFF

abundance: -
d_gene: -
j_gene: TRBJ2-7
v_gene: TRBV5-1
CDR3nt: TGCGCCAGCAGCTTGGATGGGGCACCCTCCTACGAGCAGTACTTC
CDR3aa: CASSLDGAPSYEQYF

abundance: once
d_gene: -
j_gene: TRBJ2-5
v_gene: TRBV10-3
CDR3nt: TGTGCCATCAGTGACCCTAGGACAGAGCAAGAGACCCAGTACTTC
CDR3aa: CAISDPRTEQETQYF

abundance: -
d_gene: -
j_gene: TRBJ2-3
v_gene: TRBV2
CDR3nt: TGTGCCAGCAGGAAGGGGCAGGGTGCAGATACGCAGTATTTT
CDR3aa: CASRKGQGADTQYF

abundance: once
d_gene: TRBD1
j_gene: TRBJ1-2
v_gene: TRBV5-1
CDR3nt: TGCGCCAGCAGCCCCAACCTACCGGACAGGGACAACTATGGCTACACCTTC
CDR3aa: CASSPNLPDRDNYGYTF

abundance: many
d_gene: -
j_gene: TRBJ1-2
v_gene: TRBV11-2
CDR3nt: TGTGCCAGCAGCTTAGGAACACCGTATGGCTACACCTTC
CDR3aa: CASSLGTPYGYTF

abundance: -
d_gene: -
j_gene: TRBJ2-7
v_gene: TRBV14
CDR3nt: TGTGCCAGCAGCCTACTAGCTATTGGGTCTAACGAGCAGTACTTC
CDR3aa: CASSLLAIGSNEQYF

abundance: -
d_gene: TRBD1
j_gene: TRBJ1-1
v_gene: TRBV28
CDR3nt: TGTGCCAGCAGTTCATGGACAGGGAGTACTGAAGCTTTCTTT
CDR3aa: CASSSWTGSTEAFF

abundance: -
d_gene: TRBD2
j_gene: TRBJ2-1
v_gene: TRBV24-1
CDR3nt: TGTGCCACCAGTGATTCCCTAGCGGACAACTACAATGAGCAGTTCTTC
CDR3aa: CATSDSLADNYNEQFF

abundance: -
d_gene: -
j_gene: TRBJ1-1
v_gene: TRBV5-6
CDR3nt: TGTGCCAGCAGCTTGGAATGGGACTTGAACACTGAAGCTTTCTTT
CDR3aa: CASSLEWDLNTEAFF

abundance: -
d_gene: -
j_gene: TRBJ2-7
v_gene: TRBV11-2
CDR3nt: TGTGCCAGCAGTTCTTACCAGACCTACGAGCAGTACTTC
CDR3aa: CASSSYQTYEQYF

abundance: few
d_gene: TRBD1
j_gene: TRBJ1-2
v_gene: TRBV18
CDR3nt: TGTGCCAGCTCACTCACGTTCACAGGGGACGATGGCTACACCTTC
CDR3aa: CASSLTFTGDDGYTF

abundance: -
d_gene: -
j_gene: TRBJ2-4
v_gene: TRBV5-1
CDR3nt: TGCGCCAGCAGCCGATGGGGAAGGGAGGCCAAAAACATTCAGTACTTC
CDR3aa: CASSRWGREAKNIQYF

abundance: -
d_gene: -
j_gene: TRBJ2-5
v_gene: TRBV2
CDR3nt: TGTGCCAGCAGTTTAGAAGAGACCCAGTACTTC
CDR3aa: CASSLEETQYF

abundance: -
d_gene: -
j_gene: TRBJ1-1
v_gene: TRBV6-5
CDR3nt: TGTGCCAGCAGTTACAGGGGTTTGGGCACTGAAGCTTTCTTT
CDR3aa: CASSYRGLGTEAFF

abundance: once
d_gene: -
j_gene: TRBJ1-4
v_gene: TRBV6-5
CDR3nt: TGTGCCAGCAGTTACCGGGGGGGGAATGAAAAACTGTTTTTT
CDR3aa: CASSYRGGNEKLFF

abundance: once
d_gene: -
j_gene: TRBJ2-3
v_gene: TRBV7-3
CDR3nt: TGTGCCAGCAGCATCCCAGGGTTGACAGATACGCAGTATTTT
CDR3aa: CASSIPGLTDTQYF

abundance: -
d_gene: TRBD2
j_gene: TRBJ2-1
v_gene: TRBV4-1
CDR3nt: TGCGCCAGCAGCCGTTCCTTAGCGGGAGGGGTCAATGAGCAGTTCTTC
CDR3aa: CASSRSLAGGVNEQFF

abundance: -
d_gene: -
j_gene: TRBJ2-4
v_gene: TRBV28
CDR3nt: TGTGCCAGCAGTCCTACAGGGTTGAACATTCAGTACTTC
CDR3aa: CASSPTGLNIQYF

abundance: few
d_gene: TRBD1
j_gene: TRBJ1-1
v_gene: TRBV11-2
CDR3nt: TGTGCCAGCAGCTTACTACAGGGGGGGGACACTGAAGCTTTCTTT
CDR3aa: CASSLLQGGDTEAFF

abundance: -
d_gene: -
j_gene: TRBJ2-3
v_gene: TRBV5-1
CDR3nt: TGCGCCAGCAGCCCGGTGTCCCCCACAGATACGCAGTATTTT
CDR3aa: CASSPVSPTDTQYF

abundance: -
d_gene: -
j_gene: TRBJ1-2
v_gene: TRBV29-1
CDR3nt: TGCAGCGTTGAAGGCAGGGAGGCCTATGGCTACACCTTC
CDR3aa: CSVEGREAYGYTF

abundance: few
d_gene: TRBD2
j_gene: TRBJ2-7
v_gene: TRBV19
CDR3nt: TGTGCCAGTAGCCCGACGGCGGGGGCCTACGAGCAGTACTTC
CDR3aa: CASSPTAGAYEQYF

abundance: -
d_gene: TRBD1
j_gene: TRBJ1-1
v_gene: TRBV7-2
CDR3nt: TGTGCCAGCAGCTCTAGCTCGCTAACAGGGGGCAACACTGAAGCTTTCTTT
CDR3aa: CASSSSSLTGGNTEAFF

abundance: -
d_gene: TRBD2
j_gene: TRBJ2-1
v_gene: TRBV7-2
CDR3nt: TGTGCCAGCAGCTTAGCCCAGCGGGGGTACAATGAGCAGTTCTTC
CDR3aa: CASSLAQRGYNEQFF

abundance: -
d_gene: TRBD2
j_gene: TRBJ2-1
v_gene: TRBV5-1
CDR3nt: TGCGCCAGCAGCTTGGCCGGGACTAGCGGGTTCAATGAGCAGTTCTTC
CDR3aa: CASSLAGTSGFNEQFF

abundance: -
d_gene: -
j_gene: TRBJ1-2
v_gene: TRBV28
CDR3nt: TGTGCCAGCAGTTTGTCACTGTATGGCTACACCTTC
CDR3aa: CASSLSLYGYTF

abundance: once
d_gene: TRBD1
j_gene: TRBJ1-6
v_gene: TRBV9
CDR3nt: TGTGCCAGCAGCGCAGACAGGGGGGATAGTTCACCCCTCCACTTT
CDR3aa: CASSADRGDSSPLHF

abundance: -
d_gene: -
j_gene: TRBJ2-7
v_gene: TRBV10-3
CDR3nt: TGTGCCATCAGTGACTCCCCGTCCTACGAGCAGTACTTC
CDR3aa: CAISDSPSYEQYF

abundance: -
d_gene: -
j_gene: TRBJ1-2
v_gene: TRBV19
CDR3nt: TGTGCCAGTTCGGGATTTAACTATGGCTACACCTTC
CDR3aa: CASSGFNYGYTF

abundance: -
d_gene: -
j_gene: TRBJ1-6
v_gene: TRBV6-5
CDR3nt: TGTGCCAGCAGTTATGTAGGACAATCGGATTCACCCCTCCACTTT
CDR3aa: CASSYVGQSDSPLHF

abundance: -
d_gene: TRBD2
j_gene: TRBJ2-7
v_gene: TRBV28
CDR3nt: TGTGCCAGCAGTTTAACTAGCGTTAGCTACGAGCAGTACTTC
CDR3aa: CASSLTSVSYEQYF

abundance: -
d_gene: -
j_gene: TRBJ2-1
v_gene: TRBV19
CDR3nt: TGTGCCAGTAGTATGCTTTCAGGGGCACCCAGGTCATGGGAGCAGTTCTTC
CDR3aa: CASSMLSGAPRSWEQFF